One sample yielded the 6 T cell receptor beta chains listed below, sequenced in a study of T cell responses to AZD1222 COVID-19 vaccine. Data came from immunoSEQ multiplex PCR; TCRdb stores just in-frame clones and leaves some out. The sample contains around 180,000 clones, about 91% of which appear only once. This sample comprised peripheral blood, obtained on day 0 of AZD1222 vaccination. Receptors were obtained from an adult in good health.

The rearrangement uses TRBV7-8 and TRBJ2-7, with no clear D. The CDR3 covers 15 residues. Germline V gives CDR1 SGHVS, CDR2 FQNEAQ. V lost 3 bases and J lost 0, with 12 bases in between. The CDR3 bases are TGTGCCAGCAGCTTTGTCTCGCAGGTCTCCTACGAGCAGTACTTC. This gives the protein CASSFVSQVSYEQYF.

This rearrangement joins TRBV5-8 to TRBJ2-1; 15 bases match TRBD2. The CDR3 length is 18 residues. Losses at the gene ends were 1 base for V and 4 bases for J; bases not matched to a gene: 6. Germline CDR1 and CDR2: SGHTS and YDEGEE. The CDR3 DNA sequence: TGTGCCAGCAGCTTGACTGGACTAGCGGGGGGGCAGTACAATGAGCAGTTCTTC. Translating it yields CASSLTGLAGGQYNEQFF. The variable domain in full, with the rest retrieved from reference TRBV5-8 and TRBJ2-1, is EAGVTQSPTHLIKTRGQQATLRCSPISGHTSVYWYQQALGLGLQFLLWYDEGEERNRGNFPPRFSGRQFPNYSSELNVNALELEDSALYLCASSLTGLAGGQYNEQFFGPGTRLTVL.

V is TRBV18 and J is TRBJ1-2; no reliable D call. This CDR3 has 14 amino acids. V shed 0 bases and J shed 2 bases, with 7 bases lying between them. CDR1 is KGHSH and CDR2 is LQKENI in the germline V gene. CDR3 nucleotide sequence: TGTGCCAGCTCACCACCAGTTATAAACTATGGCTACACCTTC. It yields the protein CASSPPVINYGYTF.

The chain links TRBV7-8 to TRBJ2-6, with 7 bases identical to TRBD2. The CDR3 extends over 16 amino acids. Trimming at V came to 1 base and at J to 4 bases, leaving 4 bases not matched to a gene. Germline CDR1 SGHVS, CDR2 FQNEAQ. CDR3 sequence reads: CASSLVRGDGANVLTF. The CDR3, as DNA: TGTGCCAGCAGCTTAGTTCGGGGGGACGGGGCCAACGTCCTGACTTTC.

A single count supports this clone. The chain has TRBV12-5 and TRBJ1-2; D might be TRBD1 (5 bases). Germline V gene lookup returns CDR1 LGHNT and CDR2 FRNRAP. Trimming took 2 bases from V and 3 from J, leaving 22 bases between them. The CDR3 extends over 18 amino acids. In DNA, the CDR3 is TGTGCTAGTGGTTTGAACCCCCTCTGGGGGAGGTCCTACTATGGCTACACCTTC. It specifies CASGLNPLWGRSYYGYTF.

J is TRBJ2-1 and V is TRBV21-1; the tabulated D call, TRBD2, remains unverified against the DNA. TRBV21-1 is a pseudogene. The CDR3 is 18 amino acids. CDR3 in amino acids: CASSKIGASGSQRNEQFF. CDR3 sequence (DNA): TGTGCCAGCAGCAAAATTGGGGCTAGCGGGTCCCAGCGGAATGAGCAGTTCTTC.